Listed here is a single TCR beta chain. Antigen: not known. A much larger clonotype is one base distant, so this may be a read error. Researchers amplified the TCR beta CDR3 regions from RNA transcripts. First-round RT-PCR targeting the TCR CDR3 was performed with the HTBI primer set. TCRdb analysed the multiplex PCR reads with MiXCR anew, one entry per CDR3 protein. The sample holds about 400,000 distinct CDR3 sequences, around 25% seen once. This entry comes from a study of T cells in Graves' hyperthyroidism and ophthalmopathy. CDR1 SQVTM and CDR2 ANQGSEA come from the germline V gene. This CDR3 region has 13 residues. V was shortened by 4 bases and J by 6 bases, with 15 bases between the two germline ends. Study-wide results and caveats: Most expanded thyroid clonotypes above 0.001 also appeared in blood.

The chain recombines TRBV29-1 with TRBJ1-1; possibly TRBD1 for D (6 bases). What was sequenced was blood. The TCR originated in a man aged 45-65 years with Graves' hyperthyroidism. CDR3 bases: TGCAGCGTTGGAGAGGGGGGAGGTGCTGAAGCTTTCTTT. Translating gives CSVGEGGGAEAFF.